A selection of T cell receptor beta chains follows, all from one sample in a study of T-cell memory formation after mild COVID-19. Each CDR3 protein is one row after TCRdb ran MiXCR on the 5' RACE reads. The profile shows more than 250,000 distinct CDR3 sequences, 15% to 20% of them singletons. The sample was PBMCs or a T cell subset sorted from them (not recorded which). Every receptor here comes from a young man who had mild COVID-19 (a few samples of this study predate the infection). Cell type and time point are not known. Both conserved end residues are part of each CDR3. A D gene is named only where the DNA matches it firmly. The listing skips clone size in some rows; elsewhere it reads once, few, many or a size class.

CDR3 protein: CASSPGTAHGYTF; CDR3 DNA: TGTGCCAGCAGTCCCGGGACAGCACATGGCTACACCTTC; V gene: TRBV12-3/TRBV12-4; D gene: TRBD1; clone size: NA; J gene: TRBJ1-2
CDR3 protein: CASSFWGPTETQYF; CDR3 DNA: TGTGCCAGCAGCTTCTGGGGTCCGACGGAGACCCAGTACTTC; V gene: TRBV13; D gene: NA; clone size: NA; J gene: TRBJ2-5
CDR3 protein: CASTPRRLAGFDTQYF; CDR3 DNA: TGTGCCAGCACCCCGAGGCGACTAGCGGGGTTTGATACGCAGTATTTT; V gene: TRBV11-2; D gene: TRBD2; clone size: many; J gene: TRBJ2-3
CDR3 protein: CASSLRVVLNEQFF; CDR3 DNA: TGTGCCAGCAGCTTAAGGGTTGTACTCAATGAGCAGTTCTTC; V gene: TRBV7-9; D gene: NA; clone size: few; J gene: TRBJ2-1
CDR3 protein: CASSLWGRYNEQFF; CDR3 DNA: TGTGCCAGCAGTTTATGGGGGAGATACAATGAGCAGTTCTTC; V gene: TRBV27; D gene: NA; clone size: NA; J gene: TRBJ2-1
CDR3 protein: CASSVGASGPQETQYF; CDR3 DNA: TGTGCCAGCAGCGTAGGGGCTAGCGGGCCCCAAGAGACCCAGTACTTC; V gene: TRBV9; D gene: TRBD2; clone size: NA; J gene: TRBJ2-5
CDR3 protein: CSARFPHRGVDTQYF; CDR3 DNA: TGCAGTGCTAGATTCCCCCACCGGGGGGTGGATACGCAGTATTTT; V gene: TRBV20-1; D gene: TRBD2; clone size: NA; J gene: TRBJ2-3
CDR3 protein: CASSLYPGSPLHF; CDR3 DNA: TGTGCCAGCAGTTTATATCCAGGGTCACCCCTCCACTTT; V gene: TRBV12-3/TRBV12-4; D gene: NA; clone size: few; J gene: TRBJ1-6
CDR3 protein: CATSGPGTWELFF; CDR3 DNA: TGTGCCACCAGCGGACCAGGGACGTGGGAGCTGTTTTTT; V gene: TRBV15; D gene: NA; clone size: NA; J gene: TRBJ2-2
CDR3 protein: CASSVLGRETQYF; CDR3 DNA: TGTGCCAGCAGTGTTTTGGGTAGGGAGACCCAGTACTTC; V gene: TRBV6-1; D gene: NA; clone size: NA; J gene: TRBJ2-5
CDR3 protein: CASNPGDTLNYGYTF; CDR3 DNA: TGTGCCAGCAACCCTGGGGACACCTTAAACTATGGCTACACCTTC; V gene: TRBV11-2; D gene: NA; clone size: NA; J gene: TRBJ1-2
CDR3 protein: CASSTASQETQYF; CDR3 DNA: TGCGCCAGCAGCACCGCAAGCCAAGAGACCCAGTACTTC; V gene: TRBV5-1; D gene: NA; clone size: many; J gene: TRBJ2-5
CDR3 protein: CASSYGGLITDTQYF; CDR3 DNA: TGTGCCAGCAGTTACGGGGGGTTGATAACAGATACGCAGTATTTT; V gene: TRBV6-6; D gene: NA; clone size: few; J gene: TRBJ2-3
CDR3 protein: CASSVSGTSGGFYNEQFF; CDR3 DNA: TGTGCCAGCAGCGTCTCCGGGACTAGCGGGGGTTTTTACAATGAGCAGTTCTTC; V gene: TRBV7-2; D gene: TRBD2; clone size: NA; J gene: TRBJ2-1
CDR3 protein: CASSFRQGREKLFF; CDR3 DNA: TGCGCCAGCAGCTTCCGACAGGGGCGTGAAAAACTGTTTTTT; V gene: TRBV5-1; D gene: TRBD1; clone size: many; J gene: TRBJ1-4
CDR3 protein: CASSLSSSGDTGELFF; CDR3 DNA: TGCGCCAGCAGCTTATCATCTAGCGGGGACACCGGGGAGCTGTTTTTT; V gene: TRBV5-1; D gene: TRBD2; clone size: few; J gene: TRBJ2-2